Each of the 23 T cell receptor beta chains below was sequenced from the same sample in a study of shared clonotypes between healthy human individuals. Profiled with immunoSEQ multiplex PCR; TCRdb holds only in-frame clones, not every one. The sample holds about 380,000 clones; about 96% are singletons and the top ten take about 0.32%. The sample comprised memory CD8+ T cells sorted from blood. This sample's subset: CD45RO+ cells pooled with CCR7-negative TemRA cells. Receptor source: a man aged 25-45 years in good health.

The gene calls are TRBV5-6 and TRBJ2-1; D is perhaps TRBD2 (6 bases). This CDR3 comprises 16 residues. Germline assignment: CDR1 SGHDT and CDR2 YYEEEE. Trimming removed 4 bases at V and 7 bases at J, with 21 bases between. In DNA, the CDR3 is TGTGCCAGCAGCCCGCGCCCCACGGGACTTCTGAATGAGCAGTTCTTC. Its protein product is CASSPRPTGLLNEQFF.

The gene calls are TRBV5-1 and TRBJ2-7; 7 nucleotides agree with TRBD2. Per the germline V gene, CDR1 is SGHRS and CDR2 is YFSETQ. The CDR3 is 15 residues long. The trim removed 4 bases at V and 0 bases at J, leaving 7 bases unmatched. The CDR3 protein is CASSRRAGSSYEQYF. CDR3 sequence (DNA): TGCGCCAGCAGCCGTCGAGCGGGAAGCTCCTACGAGCAGTACTTC.

On this clone itself: The same CDR3 can be traced to other DNA sequences in this sample. The V and J genes are TRBV19 and TRBJ1-2; TRBD1 is a possible D gene (6 bases). Germline-derived CDR1 and CDR2 are LNHDA and SQIVND (reference sequence). The ends were cut back, 4 bases at V and 4 bases at J, with 7 bases in the middle. The CDR3 sequence is 12 residues long. The CDR3 is CASSNRAYGYTF. In DNA, the CDR3 is TGTGCCAGTAGTAACAGGGCCTATGGCTACACCTTC.

With regard to this clone: The sample holds other DNA sequences that translate to the same CDR3. The rearrangement joins TRBV30 to TRBJ1-5, with 10 bases identical to TRBD1. Germline trimming cut 1 base from V and 7 bases from J; bases unmatched to any gene: 1. Looked up from germline, CDR1 is GTSNPN and CDR2 is SVGIG (reference sequence). The length of the CDR3 is 13 residues. The CDR3 loop is CAWSGTGGQPQHF. CDR3 coding DNA: TGTGCCTGGAGTGGGACAGGGGGGCAGCCCCAGCATTTT.

The gene calls are TRBV19 and TRBJ2-7, with D perhaps matching TRBD1 or TRBD2 (7 bases each). The germline V and J ends were trimmed by 4 bases and 3 bases, with 10 bases remaining between them. The CDR3 has 13 residues. Germline CDR1 is LNHDA and CDR2 is SQIVND (reference sequence). The CDR3 here is CASSKRDSYEQYF. Here the CDR3 DNA reads TGTGCCAGTAGTAAGCGGGACAGCTACGAGCAGTACTTC. Based on the CDR3 plus reference TRBV19 and TRBJ2-7, the full variable domain is DGGITQSPKYLFRKEGQNVTLSCEQNLNHDAMYWYRQDPGQGLRLIYYSQIVNDFQKGDIAEGYSVSREKKESFPLTVTSAQKNPTAFYLCASSKRDSYEQYFGPGTRLTVT.

The chain carries TRBV21-1 and TRBJ2-7; the table names TRBD1, a call not compared with the DNA. TRBV21-1 is a pseudogene segment. The CDR3 covers 12 residues. CDR3 DNA: TGTGCCAGCACGGGACAGGGGGACGAGCAGTACTTC. Translating it yields CASTGQGDEQYF.

This clone was seen a single time. V and J are TRBV4-1 and TRBJ2-1; 9 bases line up with TRBD2. CDR1 and CDR2 from the germline V gene are MGHRA and YSYEKL. The CDR3 is 17 residues long. The junction had 5 bases not matched to a gene; V was cut back by 1 base and J by 1 base. The CDR3 reads CASSQARLADSYNEQFF. CDR3 DNA sequence: TGCGCCAGCAGCCAAGCTCGACTAGCGGATTCCTACAATGAGCAGTTCTTC.

V and J are TRBV10-1 and TRBJ2-7, with 9 nucleotides matching TRBD2. V shed 6 bases and J 2 bases; nucleotides not matched to a gene: 2. CDR1 is WNHNN and CDR2 is SYGVQD in the germline V gene (reference sequence). The CDR3 has 13 residues. The CDR3 loop is CASRTSGPYEQYF. The DNA for the CDR3 is TGCGCCAGCAGGACTAGCGGTCCCTACGAGCAGTACTTC.

The CDR3 DNA reads as TGTGCCATCAGCCCCCGGCCGGGGGGAGGGGATGGCTACACCTTC. Amino acids: CAISPRPGGGDGYTF. This sequence joins TRBV10-3 and TRBJ1-2, with a tentative D call TRBD1 (5 bases). The CDR3 sequence is 15 residues long. Germline assignment: CDR1 ENHRY and CDR2 SYGVKD. Trimming removed 6 bases from V and 6 bases from J, with 20 bases in between.

V and J are TRBV2 and TRBJ1-1, with D hard to call. V was clipped by 6 bases and J by 2 bases, with 13 bases between them. CDR1 and CDR2 from the germline V gene are SNHLY and FYNNEI. The CDR3 extends over 14 amino acids. This CDR3 is CASRVTSGNTEAFF. The CDR3 DNA sequence: TGTGCCAGCAGAGTAACGTCTGGCAACACTGAAGCTTTCTTT.

The gene calls are TRBV27 and TRBJ2-7; 7 bases map to TRBD2. V was pared by 5 bases and J by 2 bases, with 12 bases of the junction left unmatched. This CDR3 comprises 16 residues. Germline CDR1 is MNHEY and CDR2 is SMNVEV (reference sequence). Written as DNA, the CDR3 is TGTGCCAGCAGTCAAAACCACAATCTAGCGGCCTACGAGCAGTACTTC. Amino acid sequence: CASSQNHNLAAYEQYF.

The chain couples TRBV7-6 to TRBJ2-3, with unresolved D. The V gene lost 2 bases and the J gene lost 6 bases, with 9 bases spanning the gap. The CDR3 contains 13 residues. Per germline, CDR1 SGHVS and CDR2 FNYEAQ. CDR3 in DNA: TGTGCCAGCAGCTTAAGTAGAACGGATACGCAGTATTTT. It codes for CASSLSRTDTQYF.

The chain uses TRBV6-5 and TRBJ1-2; D might be TRBD1 (6 bases). The CDR3 contains 13 residues. V gave up 0 bases and J gave up 7 bases, with 9 bases separating them. The germline CDR1 and CDR2 sequences are MNHEY and SVGAGI. The CDR3 coding sequence is TGTGCCAGCAGTTACTCGACAGGTAGTGGCTACACCTTC. Encoded protein: CASSYSTGSGYTF.

The rearrangement joins TRBV4-1 to TRBJ1-2; no firm D call. CDR1 and CDR2 from the germline V gene are MGHRA and YSYEKL. The CDR3 runs 16 residues. The germline V and J ends were trimmed by 4 bases and 2 bases, with 17 bases remaining between them. CDR3 sequence reads: CASSLNRFRNNYGYTF. CDR3 nucleotide sequence: TGCGCCAGCAGCCTCAACCGCTTCAGGAACAACTATGGCTACACCTTC.

This chain links TRBV30 with TRBJ1-1; 7 bases map to TRBD1. CDR3 size: 15 residues. V trimming: 2 bases; J trimming: 7 bases; junction bases outside the gene matches: 13. The germline CDR1 and CDR2 sequences are GTSNPN and SVGIG (reference sequence). The chain's CDR3 is CAWSIETGPYSEAFF. CDR3 coding DNA: TGTGCCTGGAGTATCGAGACAGGGCCCTACAGTGAAGCTTTCTTT.

The count of this clone is one. This chain connects TRBV4-2 to TRBJ2-3; 8 bases are shared with TRBD2. The V gene end was trimmed by 4 bases and the J gene end by 1 base; junction bases not matched to a gene: 4. CDR3 length: 15 amino acids. Germline CDR1 LGHNA, CDR2 YNFKEQ. CDR3 residues: CASSRETSGTDTQYF. CDR3 DNA sequence: TGTGCCAGCAGCCGAGAGACTAGCGGCACAGATACGCAGTATTTT.

This clone occurred once. This rearrangement joins TRBV28 to TRBJ1-5, with D tentatively TRBD1 (6 bases). CDR1 and CDR2 from the germline V gene are MDHEN and SYDVKM. This CDR3 spans 16 amino acids. The V gene lost 3 bases and the J gene lost 4 bases, with 16 bases spanning the gap. CDR3 loop: CASSFSAGDSNQPQHF. The CDR3 DNA follows: TGTGCCAGCAGTTTTTCGGCAGGGGACTCGAATCAGCCCCAGCATTTT.

The rearrangement uses TRBV19 and TRBJ2-1; TRBD2 matches at 12 bases. V lost 5 bases and J lost 9; bases outside the gene matches: 11. This CDR3 has 16 amino acids. Germline V gene data show CDR1 as LNHDA and CDR2 as SQIVND (reference sequence). CDR3 bases: TGTGCCAGTAGTTCCCTAGCGGGAGGGCCCTTCGGTGAGCAGTTCTTC. Translation: CASSSLAGGPFGEQFF.

The chain uses TRBV7-9 and TRBJ2-3; TRBD2 matches 12 bases. Per germline, CDR1 SEHNR and CDR2 FQNEAQ (reference sequence). J lost 5 bases, V lost 1 base, and 1 base had no gene match. This CDR3 is built from 15 residues. The CDR3 sequence: CASSLVTSGRDTQYF. DNA for the CDR3: TGTGCCAGCAGCTTAGTGACTAGCGGGAGAGATACGCAGTATTTT.

This chain uses TRBV6-1 with TRBJ2-7; the D is unclear. Germline assignment: CDR1 MNHNS and CDR2 SASEGT. The V gene lost 4 bases and the J gene lost 2 bases, with 12 bases spanning the gap. The length of the CDR3 is 14 residues. The CDR3 DNA sequence: TGTGCCAGCAGTGGTGATCAGCTTGCCTACGAGCAGTACTTC. Amino acids: CASSGDQLAYEQYF.

This clone came up once. The J gene is TRBJ2-3, the V gene TRBV5-1, with TRBD1 identical over 9 bases. In germline, CDR1 is SGHRS, CDR2 YFSETQ. V lost 0 bases to trimming and J lost 4 bases; unmatched junction nucleotides: 0. The CDR3 runs 14 residues. The CDR3 here is CASSLGTGADTQYF. The CDR3 DNA follows: TGCGCCAGCAGCTTGGGGACAGGGGCAGATACGCAGTATTTT.

This clone was seen just once. The chain joins TRBV18 to TRBJ2-3, with TRBD2 identical over 7 bases. Germline V gene sequence: CDR1 KGHSH, CDR2 LQKENI. Trimming took 1 base from V and 3 from J; bases not matched to a gene: 4. The CDR3 loop spans 15 amino acids. The CDR3 region is CASSPLFSGTDTQYF. Here the CDR3 DNA reads TGTGCCAGCTCACCACTCTTTAGCGGGACAGATACGCAGTATTTT.

This rearrangement joins TRBV5-7 to TRBJ1-1; TRBD1 agrees at 7 bases. TRBV5-7 is recorded as an ORF, its role being uncertain. Trimming at V came to 4 bases and at J to 1 base, leaving 7 bases not matched to a gene. The CDR3 has 15 amino acids. CDR3 amino acids: CASSPAGGPNTEAFF. The CDR3 nucleotides are TGTGCCAGCAGCCCGGCAGGGGGACCGAACACTGAAGCTTTCTTT.